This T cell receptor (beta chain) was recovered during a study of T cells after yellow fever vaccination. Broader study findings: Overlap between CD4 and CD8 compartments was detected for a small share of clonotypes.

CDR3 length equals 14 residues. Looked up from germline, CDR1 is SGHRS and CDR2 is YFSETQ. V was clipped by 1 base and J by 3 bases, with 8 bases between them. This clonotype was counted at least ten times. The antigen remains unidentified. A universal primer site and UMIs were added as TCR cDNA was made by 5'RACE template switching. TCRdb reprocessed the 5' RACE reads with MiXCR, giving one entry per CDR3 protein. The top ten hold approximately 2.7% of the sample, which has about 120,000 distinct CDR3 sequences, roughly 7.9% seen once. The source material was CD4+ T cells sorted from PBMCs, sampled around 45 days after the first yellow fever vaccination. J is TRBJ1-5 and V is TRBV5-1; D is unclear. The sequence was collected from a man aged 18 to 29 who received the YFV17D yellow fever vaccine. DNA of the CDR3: TGCGCCAGCAGCTTGTACGGTGACAATCAGCCCCAGCATTTT. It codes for CASSLYGDNQPQHF.